The 8 T cell receptor beta chains listed next were all sequenced from one sample in a study of T cells in localized non-small cell lung cancer (dated by TCRdb to between 2020 and 2021). Library preparation was by the immunoSEQ multiplex PCR assay. Here the immuneACCESS table is served through TCRdb, limited to in-frame sequences with V and J called. Missing clones are a known gap in these copies; in checked studies unresolved V genes cover under half, and the rest lacks a known reason. In all, the sample holds some 54,000 clones, and less than 85% of those were seen once. About 4% of the sample is taken by the ten largest. The sequences come from PBMCs, collected before any cancer treatment. The receptor source for this set is a woman aged 40-69 years with stage II lung adenocarcinoma.

The gene calls are TRBV7-2 and TRBJ1-3; a possible D gene is TRBD1 (5 bases). V was clipped by 4 bases and J by 4 bases, with 11 bases between them. The CDR3 totals 14 residues. CDR1 is SGHTA and CDR2 is FQGNSA in the germline V gene. Written as DNA, the CDR3 is TGTGCCAGCAGCTCTGGGGACCGAGGAAACACCATATATTTT. It yields the protein CASSSGDRGNTIYF. The full variable domain, with the rest looked up from reference TRBV7-2 and TRBJ1-3, is GAGVSQSPSNKVTEKGKDVELRCDPISGHTALYWYRQSLGQGLEFLIYFQGNSAPDKSGLPSDRFSAERTGGSVSTLTIQRTQQEDSAVYLCASSSGDRGNTIYFGEGSWLTVV.

The rearrangement links TRBV2 to TRBJ1-5; no definite D call. Germline assignment: CDR1 SNHLY and CDR2 FYNNEI. The V gene lost 1 base and the J gene lost 0 bases, with 7 bases spanning the gap. The CDR3 runs to 15 residues. The CDR3 loop reads CASSEVGDSNQPQHF. DNA of the CDR3: TGTGCCAGCAGTGAAGTCGGGGATAGCAATCAGCCCCAGCATTTT.

The chain combines TRBV15 with TRBJ2-7, with TRBD1 matching over 9 bases. Trimming removed 3 bases from V and 5 bases from J; junction bases left unmatched: 14. Germline lookup yields CDR1 LNHNV and CDR2 YYDKDF (reference sequence). The CDR3 covers 17 residues. CDR3 in DNA: TGTGCCACCAGCAGGGGTAAACAGGGGGCGCAGAGGGACGAGCAGTACTTC. As protein: CATSRGKQGAQRDEQYF.

This chain uses TRBV27 with TRBJ1-5, with D possibly being TRBD1 (6 bases). CDR1 is MNHEY, CDR2 SMNVEV, per germline (reference sequence). This CDR3 has 17 residues. V lost 6 bases to trimming and J lost 0 bases, with 18 bases between them. CDR3 sequence reads: CASSPARGSYSNQPQHF. DNA for the CDR3: TGTGCCAGCAGCCCCGCGAGGGGGAGTTATAGCAATCAGCCCCAGCATTTT.

CDR3 coding DNA: TGTGCCAGCAGTTCCGGTTTTGGCGGACTTTCCTACGAGCAGTACTTC. It is translated as CASSSGFGGLSYEQYF. The chain carries TRBV28 and TRBJ2-7; a possible D gene is TRBD2 (5 bases). Germline CDR1 MDHEN, CDR2 SYDVKM. The CDR3 totals 16 residues. V lost 4 bases and J 1 base, leaving 17 bases between the germline ends.

The V gene is TRBV18, the J gene TRBJ2-1, with a weak D call TRBD1 (6 bases). The germline CDR1 and CDR2 sequences are KGHSH and LQKENI. The V gene lost 0 bases and the J gene lost 7 bases, with 16 bases spanning the gap. The CDR3 has 16 amino acids. For the CDR3, the DNA is TGTGCCAGCTCACCACCCCCGGGACAAGGCCGAAATGAGCAGTTCTTC. This translates into CASSPPPGQGRNEQFF.

Only one count was recorded for this clone. This chain joins TRBV11-2 and TRBJ2-1; tentative D call: TRBD2 (5 bases). V shed 5 bases and J shed 0 bases, with 11 bases lying between them. Germline assignment: CDR1 SGHAT and CDR2 FQNNGV. The CDR3 length is 15 residues. The CDR3 DNA reads TGTGCCAGCAGCGCCGATGGGAGCTCCTACAATGAGCAGTTCTTC. The encoded protein is CASSADGSSYNEQFF.

This clone is labeled medium-sized. The V call is TRBV5-8, the J call TRBJ1-2; D is uncertain. CDR1 is SGHTS and CDR2 is YDEGEE in the germline V gene. CDR3 length equals 14 residues. V was trimmed by 0 bases and J by 1 base, leaving 7 bases between them. CDR3 sequence: CASSLVSYNYGYTF. CDR3 coding DNA: TGTGCCAGCAGCTTGGTCAGCTATAACTATGGCTACACCTTC.